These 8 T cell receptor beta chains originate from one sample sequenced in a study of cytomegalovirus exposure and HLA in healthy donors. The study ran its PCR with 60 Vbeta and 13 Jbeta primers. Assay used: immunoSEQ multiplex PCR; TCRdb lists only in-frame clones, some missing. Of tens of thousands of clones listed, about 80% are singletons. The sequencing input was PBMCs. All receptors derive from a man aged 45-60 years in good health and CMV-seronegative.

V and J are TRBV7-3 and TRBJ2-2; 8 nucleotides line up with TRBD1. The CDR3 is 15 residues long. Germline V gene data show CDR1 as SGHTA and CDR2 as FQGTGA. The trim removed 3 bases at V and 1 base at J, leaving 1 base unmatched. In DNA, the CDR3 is TGTGCCAGCAGCTTTGGACAGGGGAACACCGGGGAGCTGTTTTTT. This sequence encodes CASSFGQGNTGELFF.

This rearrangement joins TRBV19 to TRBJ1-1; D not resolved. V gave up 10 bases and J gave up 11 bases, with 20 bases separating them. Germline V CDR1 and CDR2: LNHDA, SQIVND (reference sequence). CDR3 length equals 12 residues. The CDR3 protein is CANEPGREEAFF. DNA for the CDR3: TGTGCCAACGAACCGGGGAGGGAGGAGGCTTTCTTT. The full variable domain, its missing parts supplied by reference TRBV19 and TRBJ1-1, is DGGITQSPKYLFRKEGQNVTLSCEQNLNHDAMYWYRQDPGQGLRLIYYSQIVNDFQKGDIAEGYSVSREKKESFPLTVTSAQKNPTAFYLCANEPGREEAFFGQGTRLTVV.

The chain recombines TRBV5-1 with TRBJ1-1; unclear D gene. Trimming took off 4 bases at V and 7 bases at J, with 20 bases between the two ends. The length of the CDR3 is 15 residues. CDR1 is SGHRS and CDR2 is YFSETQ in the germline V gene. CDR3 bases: TGCGCCAGCAGCCCTGCCGGGAGTTACCCGGGTGAAGCTTTCTTT. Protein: CASSPAGSYPGEAFF.

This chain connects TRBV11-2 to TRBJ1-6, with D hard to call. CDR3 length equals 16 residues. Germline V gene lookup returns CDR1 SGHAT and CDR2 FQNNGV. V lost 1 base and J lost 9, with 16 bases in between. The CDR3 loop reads CASSLGGAGIGSPLHF. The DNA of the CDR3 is TGTGCCAGCAGCTTAGGCGGCGCTGGCATAGGTTCACCCCTCCACTTT. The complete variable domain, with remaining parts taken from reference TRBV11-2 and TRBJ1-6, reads EAGVAQSPRYKIIEKRQSVAFWCNPISGHATLYWYQQILGQGPKLLIQFQNNGVVDDSQLPKDRFSAERLKGVDSTLKIQPAKLEDSAVYLCASSLGGAGIGSPLHFGNGTRLTVT.

This chain's CDR3 is CASSSPRGNYGYTF. The CDR3 region has the DNA TGTGCCAGCAGTTCGCCCAGGGGAAACTATGGCTACACCTTC. This chain uses TRBV2 with TRBJ1-2, with D tentatively TRBD1 (6 bases). Germline values: CDR1 SNHLY, CDR2 FYNNEI. This CDR3 spans 14 amino acids. Trimming removed 5 bases from V and 2 bases from J, with 12 bases in between.

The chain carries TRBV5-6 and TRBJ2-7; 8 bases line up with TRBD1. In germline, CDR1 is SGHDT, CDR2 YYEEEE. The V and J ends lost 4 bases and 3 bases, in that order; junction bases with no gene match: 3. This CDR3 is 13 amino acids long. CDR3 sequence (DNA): TGTGCCAGCAGCCCGGACAGGGTCTACGAGCAGTACTTC. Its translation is CASSPDRVYEQYF.

CDR3 nucleotide sequence: TGTGCCAGCAGCTTATACACCGGACTAGCGGGTAGCAATGAGCAGTTCTTC. Its translation is CASSLYTGLAGSNEQFF. This chain joins TRBV7-6 and TRBJ2-1; 11 bases are shared with TRBD2. The J segment lost 6 bases and the V segment lost 2 bases, leaving 9 bases of the junction unmatched. This CDR3 region has 17 residues. Germline V gene lookup returns CDR1 SGHVS and CDR2 FNYEAQ.

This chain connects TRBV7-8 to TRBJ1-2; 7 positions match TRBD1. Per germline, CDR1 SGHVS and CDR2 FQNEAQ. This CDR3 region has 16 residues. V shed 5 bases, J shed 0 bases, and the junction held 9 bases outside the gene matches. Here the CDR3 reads CASSPRTGPANYGYTF. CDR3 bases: TGTGCCAGCAGCCCTCGGACAGGCCCAGCTAACTATGGCTACACCTTC.